The clone carrying this T cell receptor beta chain was found many times. This record belongs to a study of read filtering for tumor transcriptome and immune sequencing. Molecular barcoded adaptors covering alpha/delta and beta/gamma chains were used on approximately 400 ng RNA. TCRdb reprocessed the reads with MiXCR, giving one entry per CDR3 protein. This table has 130,000 or so distinct CDR3 sequences, around 13% appearing once. CDR3 length equals 12 residues. Germline assignment: CDR1 SQVTM and CDR2 ANQGSEA. Trimming left V 1 base short and J 5 bases short, with 8 bases between. Specimen: a population of CD138-negative cells sorted from bone marrow. The genes are TRBV29-1 and TRBJ2-5; D not certain. This receptor was identified in a donor over 35 with multiple myeloma. CDR3 in amino acids: CSVEASSETQYF. Here the CDR3 DNA reads TGCAGCGTTGAAGCGTCATCTGAGACCCAGTACTTC.